This T cell receptor beta chain was observed in a study of blood T cell repertoires in COVID-19 (dated by TCRdb to about 2020). With regard to the full study: Collaborator samples came from the United States, Italy and Spain and covered acute and convalescent phases of COVID-19. The prospective study material was composed of cDNA or gDNA derived from T cells, B-cell-depleted T cells, or PBMCs. Subjects who had been exposed to COVID-19, were actively infected with it, or had recovered from it provided the deeply sampled blood TCRbeta repertoires that made up the dataset. A freely available public database, intended as a resource for researchers studying the immune response to SARS-CoV-2, is where the repertoires were released. The samples were drawn from two sources: the first 160 participants of the ongoing ImmuneRACE study, and 1,200 or so subjects contributed by 6 global collaborators. Nearly every sample came with metadata listing a de-identified subject ID, COVID-19 status, age in years and sex. Where HLA class I and class II types were available, the types were taken from metadata supplied by the sample provider, not from assay-based typing. Points the paper makes about the study in general: The quantity of clinical and demographic metadata differed by source and by participant and was supplied without curation.

TCRbeta CDR3 regions were amplified from genomic DNA by means of the immunoSEQ Assay, a bias-controlled multiplex PCR. As for the original processing: The number of nucleated cells in each sample was estimated by amplification of reference gene primers within the assay. To quantify the absolute abundance of each unique TCRbeta CDR3 rearrangement, sequence reads were collapsed and filtered. For each sample, productive Simpson clonality was calculated as the square root of Simpson's diversity index over productive rearrangements. TCRdb re-hosts the immuneACCESS table, in-frame sequences only. Its copies lack some clones; in the studies checked, an unresolved V gene accounts for under half of them, and the cause for the rest is not known. D and trimming come from the DNA, and the V and J calls and clone size come from that table. In all, the sample holds tens of thousands of clones, and roughly nine tenths of those were seen once. Approximately 25% of the sample is held by the ten biggest clonotypes.

About this clone: Its antigen target is currently unknown. The sample holds no much larger clone one base away, and base qualities are not on file.

In Seattle, one collaborating source enrolled patients while the infection was active and tracked those patients longitudinally over the course of disease. Whole blood was collected in K2EDTA tubes by collaborating institutions according to the institutions' own protocols. Collaborator samples were shipped for TCRbeta analysis as frozen whole blood, isolated PBMCs, or DNA extracted from either sample type. For this chain, trimming is 6 bases at the V end and 3 bases at the J end, and the number of junction bases without a gene match is 14. From a lookup of the germline V gene (reference sequence), CDR1 and CDR2 are LNHDA and SQIVND. Measured from the cysteine to the phenylalanine, the CDR3 is 17 residues long. The CDR3 DNA has 51 bases and is translated from base 1.

The clonotype was recovered from an older man with COVID-19, enrolled during active disease. The sequence links TRBV19 to TRBJ2-1; TRBD2 aligns with 7 central bases. Sequenced input: peripheral blood. The encoded CDR3 is CASSLWGLIGSYNEQFF. The DNA sequence is as follows: TGTGCCAGTAGCCTATGGGGACTAATCGGGAGCTACAATGAGCAGTTCTTC.